The source of this TCR beta chain is a study of beta chain features in type 1 diabetes. The investigators reverse transcribed all of the isolated RNA, so they sequenced expressed TCRB transcripts. The method was immunoSEQ multiplex PCR; TCRdb's version includes in-frame clones alone and lacks a portion of them. The table lists about 160,000 clones, approximately 8% of them singletons. Germline loops: CDR1 GTSNPN, CDR2 SVGIG (reference sequence). This CDR3 spans 13 amino acids. V lost 2 bases to trimming and J lost 11 bases; unmatched junction nucleotides: 6. With respect to this clone: Its antigen is still unknown.

General observations from the study: The question left open here concerned HLA type influencing TCRB rearrangement. TCRB CDR3s from Type 1 diabetes patients were moderately but significantly shorter in all four CD4+ subsets.

The sequenced sample consisted of central memory CD4+ T cells from blood. This chain links TRBV30 with TRBJ1-1; 12 positions match TRBD1. The receptor comes from a woman in her thirties or forties with type 1 diabetes. The CDR3 DNA reads as TGTGCCTGGAGTCCCGGGACAGGGGGCAGGGCTTTCTTT. Residues: CAWSPGTGGRAFF. Full variable domain (rest looked up from reference TRBV30 and TRBJ1-1): SQTIHQWPATLVQPVGSPLSLECTVEGTSNPNLYWYRQAAGRGLQLLFYSVGIGQISSEVPQNLSASRPQDRQFILSSKKLLLSDSGFYLCAWSPGTGGRAFFGQGTRLTVV.